This is a list of T cell receptor beta chains from one sample in a study of T-cell reconstitution after alpha-beta-depleted transplantation in children. TCRdb passed the PCR reads through MiXCR, listing each CDR3 protein once. The data show about a million distinct CDR3 sequences, 25% to 30% seen once. Source: PBMCs, mostly from graft donor cells, taken 360 days after TCRalphabeta/CD19-depleted stem cell transplant. These TCRs come from a boy under two years old who had a stem cell transplant for SCID, so the T cells may come from the graft donor. CDR3s include the opening cysteine and the closing phenylalanine or tryptophan. The D gene is left open where the match is weak. Not all rows give a size; the values are once, few, many and, for expanded clones, a class.

v_call,clone_size,cdr3_length,j_call,d_call,cdr3_nt,cdr3_aa
TRBV20-1,.,14,TRBJ1-6,.,TGCAGTGCCGTAGGGGTATCCTATAATTCACCCCTCCACTTT,CSAVGVSYNSPLHF
TRBV4-1,.,17,TRBJ2-6,.,TGCGCCAGCAGCCGGTCAGACAGGACCCCTGGGGCCAACGTCCTGACTTTC,CASSRSDRTPGANVLTF
TRBV5-1,.,15,TRBJ1-5,.,TGCGCCAGCAGCTTGCTACCAAATAGCAATCAGCCCCAGCATTTT,CASSLLPNSNQPQHF
TRBV6-1,.,14,TRBJ1-2,.,TGTGCCAGCAGTAAGGAAACAGGGAACCCTGGCTACACCTTC,CASSKETGNPGYTF
TRBV11-1,.,18,TRBJ2-1,.,TGTGCCAGCAGCTTAGTGCACAGAGTGGCCTCCGCCTACAATGAGCAGTTCTTC,CASSLVHRVASAYNEQFF
TRBV6-1,few,12,TRBJ1-5,.,TGTGCCAGCAGGGGCACCAATCAGCCCCAGCATTTT,CASRGTNQPQHF
TRBV2,few,12,TRBJ2-4,.,TGTGGTTTGTCGGCTTCCAAAAACATTCAGTACTTC,CGLSASKNIQYF
TRBV12-3/TRBV12-4,.,11,TRBJ1-1,.,TGTGCCAGCAGTTTTGGCCCGGGGGCTTTCTTT,CASSFGPGAFF
TRBV20-1,few,13,TRBJ2-1,TRBD1,TGCAGTGCTAGAAGACAGGGCCTCCGGGAGCAGTTCTTC,CSARRQGLREQFF
TRBV5-1,few,15,TRBJ1-3,.,TGCGCCAGCAGCTTGTGGCCAAACTCTGGAAACACCATATATTTT,CASSLWPNSGNTIYF
TRBV29-1,few,14,TRBJ2-7,.,TGCAGCGTCCTCGTAGGAAAGGGCCCCTACGAGCAGTACTTC,CSVLVGKGPYEQYF
TRBV20-1,few,13,TRBJ2-1,.,TGCAGTGCTAGTCCCGGACTGAACAATGAGCAGTTCTTC,CSASPGLNNEQFF
TRBV5-1,.,13,TRBJ2-7,.,TGCGCCAGCAGCAACGGTGGGGTCCACGAGCAGTACTTC,CASSNGGVHEQYF
TRBV5-1,.,14,TRBJ2-5,.,TGCGCCAGCAGTTCGACAGGAAATGTGGAGACCCAGTACTTC,CASSSTGNVETQYF
TRBV24-1,.,12,TRBJ2-5,.,TGTGCCACCAGTGATTCAGGAGAGACCCAGTACTTC,CATSDSGETQYF
TRBV4-2,.,17,TRBJ2-1,.,TGTGCCAGCAGCCAAGATCGGCAGGACGCCCCATACAATGAGCAGTTCTTC,CASSQDRQDAPYNEQFF
TRBV29-1,.,12,TRBJ2-5,.,TGCAGCGTCCTTCTCTACCAAGAGACCCAGTACTTC,CSVLLYQETQYF
TRBV6-5,.,16,TRBJ1-6,.,TGTGCCAGCAGTTACCTTGGCCGGGGCGAGAATTCACCCCTCCACTTT,CASSYLGRGENSPLHF
TRBV20-1,.,15,TRBJ1-5,.,TGCAGTGCCACTCGGGGAGGGGGTAGCAATCAGCCCCAGCATTTT,CSATRGGGSNQPQHF
TRBV3-1,.,15,TRBJ1-2,.,TGTGCCAGCAGCCCCCGACAGGACGCTAACTATGGCTACACCTTC,CASSPRQDANYGYTF
TRBV5-5,many,16,TRBJ2-2,.,TGTGCCAGCAGCTTGAGACTAGGGCCGAACACCGGGGAGCTGTTTTTT,CASSLRLGPNTGELFF
TRBV5-1,once,15,TRBJ1-2,TRBD1,TGCGCCAGCAGCTTTTTGGACAGGCTTCCCTATGGCTACACCTTC,CASSFLDRLPYGYTF
TRBV6-2/TRBV6-3,many,14,TRBJ2-5,.,TGTGCCAGCAGTTCTTGGACGCGTGAAGAGACCCAGTACTTC,CASSSWTREETQYF
TRBV5-1,few,16,TRBJ2-4,.,TGCGCCAGCAGCCCTTGGGCGGGGTTGGCCAAAAACATTCAGTACTTC,CASSPWAGLAKNIQYF
TRBV29-1,.,14,TRBJ2-7,.,TGCAGCGTTGAAGATGGGCAGGGGAGGCTCGAGCAGTACTTC,CSVEDGQGRLEQYF
TRBV2,few,15,TRBJ2-4,.,TGTGCCAGCAGTGATATCCCGGGCCCGCCTTACCTTCAGTACTTC,CASSDIPGPPYLQYF
TRBV7-9,.,17,TRBJ1-2,TRBD1,TGTGCCAGCAGCTCCCCCCTTCCGGGACAGGGGTTCTATGGCTACACCTTC,CASSSPLPGQGFYGYTF
TRBV6-1,.,15,TRBJ2-3,.,TGTGCCAGCAGGGAACAGGCCACTAGCACAGATACGCAGTATTTT,CASREQATSTDTQYF
TRBV18,.,14,TRBJ2-7,TRBD1,TGTGCCAGCTCACCCGGACAGGGTTTGGGGGAGCAGTACTTC,CASSPGQGLGEQYF
TRBV5-1,few,16,TRBJ2-7,TRBD1,TGCGCCAGCAGCTTGGCGAGGACAGGCAAACCCCACGAGCAGTACTTC,CASSLARTGKPHEQYF
TRBV10-3,many,12,TRBJ2-3,.,TGTGCCATCAGTGGGGTTGAACCGGCGCAGTATTTT,CAISGVEPAQYF
TRBV12-3/TRBV12-4,many,11,TRBJ1-4,.,TGTGCCAGCAGTTTTGGGGAAAAACTGTTTTTT,CASSFGEKLFF
TRBV5-1,.,15,TRBJ2-7,TRBD1,TGCGCCAGCAGCTATCGACAGGGACAGGCCAACGAGCAGTACTTC,CASSYRQGQANEQYF
TRBV7-2,.,15,TRBJ2-3,TRBD2,TGTGCCAGCGGCCGTGTAGCGGGGGGAGGGGATACGCAGTATTTT,CASGRVAGGGDTQYF
TRBV4-2,.,16,TRBJ2-1,.,TGTGCCAGCAGCCAAGACCGGGGAGACTCCTACAATGAGCAGTTCTTC,CASSQDRGDSYNEQFF